A single sample is the source of the 14 T cell receptor beta chains below, sequenced in a study of blood T cell repertoires in COVID-19. Sequenced by immunoSEQ multiplex PCR; TCRdb stores in-frame clones only, minus some. The data show approximately 170,000 clones, with 86% seen just once and around 3.3% held by the top ten. The sequenced sample was peripheral blood. These receptors all come from a man aged 70 or older with acute or convalescent COVID-19.

The V and J genes are TRBV6-1 and TRBJ1-1; D is possibly TRBD1 (6 bases). V was trimmed by 1 base and J by 10 bases, leaving 7 bases between them. The CDR3 contains 11 residues. Germline-derived CDR1 and CDR2 are MNHNS and SASEGT. CDR3 coding DNA: TGTGCCAGCAGTGAAGAAGGGGGAGCTTTCTTT. Residues: CASSEEGGAFF.

The chain links TRBV28 to TRBJ2-1; 10 bases map to TRBD2. Trimming took 2 bases from V and 2 from J; bases not matched to a gene: 3. Germline values: CDR1 MDHEN, CDR2 SYDVKM. The CDR3 sequence is 16 residues long. The chain's CDR3 is CASSLSLAGAYNEQFF. DNA for the CDR3: TGTGCCAGCAGTTTAAGCCTAGCGGGAGCCTACAATGAGCAGTTCTTC. Combining the CDR3 with reference TRBV28 and TRBJ2-1 gives the whole variable domain DVKVTQSSRYLVKRTGEKVFLECVQDMDHENMFWYRQDPGLGLRLIYFSYDVKMKEKGDIPEGYSVSREKKERFSLILESASTNQTSMYLCASSLSLAGAYNEQFFGPGTRLTVL.

V gene TRBV11-2 combines with J gene TRBJ2-5; no firm D call. The CDR3 is 11 amino acids. Germline CDR1 SGHAT, CDR2 FQNNGV. Trimming left V 4 bases short and J 5 bases short, with 5 bases between. The CDR3 loop reads CASSSVETQYF. The DNA for the CDR3 is TGTGCCAGCAGCTCCGTGGAGACCCAGTACTTC.

The chain is built from TRBV4-2 and TRBJ2-7; 10 bases map to TRBD2. This CDR3 spans 13 amino acids. The V gene's germline CDR1 is LGHNA and CDR2 YNFKEQ. V trimming: 11 bases; J trimming: 4 bases; junction bases outside the gene matches: 8. Here the CDR3 DNA reads TGTGCCTCGGGGGGACTAGCGACTTACGAGCAGTACTTC. Amino acid sequence: CASGGLATYEQYF.

This chain uses TRBV9 with TRBJ1-3; TRBD1 aligns across 8 bases. Germline V gene lookup returns CDR1 SGDLS and CDR2 YYNGEE. The CDR3 consists of 17 residues. Trimming cost V 0 bases and J 0 bases; bases outside gene matches: 5. The CDR3 here is CASSVDGQGFSGNTIYF. The CDR3 DNA reads as TGTGCCAGCAGCGTAGATGGACAGGGTTTCTCTGGAAACACCATATATTTT.

The rearrangement uses TRBV7-2 and TRBJ1-1; 7 bases align to TRBD1. CDR1 and CDR2 (germline): SGHTA, FQGNSA. V dropped 5 bases and J dropped 12; count of bases not matched to a gene: 9. This CDR3 region has 12 residues. In DNA form, the CDR3 reads TGTGCCAGCAGCCCCATGGGACAGAAGTCTTTCTTT. Translation gives CASSPMGQKSFF.

V and J are TRBV5-8 and TRBJ2-5, with D perhaps TRBD2 (6 bases). The V gene's germline CDR1 is SGHTS and CDR2 YDEGEE. The CDR3 runs 14 residues. Between the trimmed V and J ends, which lost 1 base and 4 bases, there was a span of 11 bases. The CDR3: CASSLTSIRETQYF. CDR3 sequence (DNA): TGTGCCAGCAGCTTGACTAGCATCCGAGAGACCCAGTACTTC. Together with reference TRBV5-8 and TRBJ2-5, the CDR3 gives the full variable domain: EAGVTQSPTHLIKTRGQQATLRCSPISGHTSVYWYQQALGLGLQFLLWYDEGEERNRGNFPPRFSGRQFPNYSSELNVNALELEDSALYLCASSLTSIRETQYFGPGTRLLVL.

The chain uses TRBV7-3 and TRBJ2-2, with 15 nucleotides matching TRBD2. J gave up 6 bases and V 2 bases, and 7 bases lay outside the gene matches. The CDR3 loop spans 18 amino acids. Germline CDR1 SGHTA, CDR2 FQGTGA. The CDR3 here is CASSLRTSGRGWAGELFF. The CDR3 coding sequence is TGTGCCAGCAGCTTACGGACTAGCGGGAGGGGATGGGCCGGGGAGCTGTTTTTT.

This clone occurred once. The chain recombines TRBV6-5 with TRBJ1-4; D uncertain. Trimming removed 6 bases at V and 5 bases at J, with 10 bases between. The CDR3 spans 13 residues. Germline-derived CDR1 and CDR2 are MNHEY and SVGAGI. The CDR3 region is CASSRVPNEKLFF. CDR3 DNA sequence: TGTGCCAGCAGCCGGGTCCCAAATGAAAAACTGTTTTTT.

The rearrangement joins TRBV9 to TRBJ2-3; D perhaps matches TRBD2 (5 bases). Trimming took 2 bases from V and 4 from J, leaving 5 bases between them. The CDR3 consists of 12 residues. Looked up from germline, CDR1 is SGDLS and CDR2 is YYNGEE. This CDR3 reads CASSVGADTQYF. The CDR3 bases are TGTGCCAGCAGCGTCGGGGCAGATACGCAGTATTTT.

This clone was recorded a few times. This chain joins TRBV7-8 and TRBJ2-7; D is possibly TRBD2 (7 bases). The V end lost 3 bases, the J end lost 5 bases, and 17 bases lay between the germline ends. This CDR3 spans 15 amino acids. CDR1 and CDR2 from the germline V gene are SGHVS and FQNEAQ. In nucleotides, the CDR3 is TGTGCCAGCAGCTTGTCCGGGGGGCCAAGGAACGAGCAGTACTTC. It is translated as CASSLSGGPRNEQYF.

This clone was found a few times. The rearrangement links TRBV2 to TRBJ1-4; maybe TRBD1 (5 bases). This CDR3 comprises 13 residues. The ends were cut back, 2 bases at V and 8 bases at J, with 9 bases in the middle. Germline assignment: CDR1 SNHLY and CDR2 FYNNEI. The CDR3 DNA reads as TGTGCCAGCAGTGAACGGGGGTCGGAAAAACTGTTTTTT. It is translated as CASSERGSEKLFF.

The chain has TRBV28 and TRBJ1-5, with TRBD1 as a possible D gene (5 bases). Germline CDR1 and CDR2: MDHEN and SYDVKM. This CDR3 region has 16 residues. Trimming took off 5 bases at V and 4 bases at J, with 18 bases between the two ends. For the CDR3, the DNA is TGTGCCAGCAGTGCCCCGGGAGGGGCTGGGAATCAGCCCCAGCATTTT. Translating it yields CASSAPGGAGNQPQHF. Drawing the rest from reference TRBV28 and TRBJ1-5, the complete variable domain is DVKVTQSSRYLVKRTGEKVFLECVQDMDHENMFWYRQDPGLGLRLIYFSYDVKMKEKGDIPEGYSVSREKKERFSLILESASTNQTSMYLCASSAPGGAGNQPQHFGDGTRLSIL.

The rearrangement links TRBV6-5 to TRBJ1-1; D not certain. V shed 4 bases and J shed 7 bases, with 13 bases lying between them. The V gene's germline CDR1 is MNHEY and CDR2 SVGAGI. The CDR3 consists of 13 residues. CDR3 bases: TGTGCCAGCAGTTCTTTCACTCCCTATGAAGCTTTCTTT. It encodes CASSSFTPYEAFF.